Following are 14 T cell receptor beta chains from one sample sequenced in a study of T cell responses to AZD1222 COVID-19 vaccine. Sequencing was performed with immunoSEQ multiplex PCR; in TCRdb, only in-frame clones are kept and a portion is missing. The profile covers some 170,000 clones, with over 85% appearing a single time and around 2.6% taken by the ten largest. Source: peripheral blood, taken on day 0 of AZD1222 vaccination. The receptors were gathered from an adult in good health.

This chain's CDR3 is CASSQTSGGRRQRETQYF. CDR3 sequence (DNA): TGTGCCAGCAGCCAAACGTCTGGCGGGAGACGACAAAGAGAGACCCAGTACTTC. This chain uses TRBV3-1 (or the pseudogene TRBV3-2) with TRBJ2-5; 7 bases are shared with TRBD2. The trim removed 2 bases at V and 4 bases at J, leaving 16 bases unmatched. Looked up from germline, CDR1 is LGHDT and CDR2 is YNNKEL (reference sequence). This CDR3 has 18 amino acids.

The chain uses TRBV18 and TRBJ1-2; no reliable D call. Per germline, CDR1 KGHSH and CDR2 LQKENI. The CDR3 totals 13 residues. V shed 4 bases and J shed 2 bases, with 8 bases lying between them. The DNA of the CDR3 is TGTGCCAGCTCACAACAGATCAACTATGGCTACACCTTC. Protein: CASSQQINYGYTF.

This chain joins TRBV14 and TRBJ1-1; D call uncertain. The V and J ends lost 4 bases and 5 bases respectively, with 14 bases between them. The CDR3 extends over 14 amino acids. The V gene's germline CDR1 is SGHDN and CDR2 FVKESK. DNA of the CDR3: TGTGCCAGCAGCCTTTTGGAGGGTGGTACTGAAGCTTTCTTT. This sequence encodes CASSLLEGGTEAFF. Complete variable domain (other parts from reference TRBV14 and TRBJ1-1): EAGVTQFPSHSVIEKGQTVTLRCDPISGHDNLYWYRRVMGKEIKFLLHFVKESKQDESGMPNNRFLAERTGGTYSTLKVQPAELEDSGVYFCASSLLEGGTEAFFGQGTRLTVV.

This clone was picked up one time. The rearrangement joins TRBV27 to TRBJ2-2; D ambiguous. V was trimmed by 6 bases and J by 2 bases, leaving 1 base between them. This CDR3 has 11 residues. Germline CDR1 and CDR2: MNHEY and SMNVEV (reference sequence). The DNA of the CDR3 is TGTGCCAGCAGAAACACCGGGGAGCTGTTTTTT. Translating gives CASRNTGELFF.

V usage is TRBV30 and J usage is TRBJ1-1; 8 positions agree with TRBD1. With 2 bases clipped from V and 3 bases from J, the junction kept 11 bases outside the gene matches. The CDR3 has 16 amino acids. Germline CDR1 GTSNPN, CDR2 SVGIG (reference sequence). The CDR3 DNA follows: TGTGCCTGGAGTCCAAAGGACAGGGCCGTCTACACTGAAGCTTTCTTT. Its protein product is CAWSPKDRAVYTEAFF.

This sequence joins TRBV5-1 and TRBJ2-7; 13 bases line up with TRBD2. This CDR3 is 15 amino acids long. Germline V gene lookup returns CDR1 SGHRS and CDR2 YFSETQ. Trimming removed 5 bases from V and 2 bases from J; junction bases left unmatched: 4. The CDR3 loop is CASSPGTSGTYEQYF. CDR3 bases: TGCGCCAGCAGTCCCGGGACTAGCGGGACCTACGAGCAGTACTTC.

The chain recombines TRBV3-1 (or the pseudogene TRBV3-2) with TRBJ2-7; a possible D gene is TRBD1 (6 bases). This CDR3 region has 18 residues. The V and J ends lost 0 bases and 6 bases respectively, with 24 bases between them. In germline, CDR1 is LGHDT, CDR2 YNNKEL (reference sequence). As DNA, the CDR3 is TGTGCCAGCAGCCAAGATAAATTAGGATGGGACATATCACTCGAGCAGTACTTC. Translation: CASSQDKLGWDISLEQYF.

In its sample, this clone was seen once. The chain carries TRBV19 and TRBJ2-3; unclear D gene. V was shortened by 3 bases and J by 0 bases, with 10 bases between the two germline ends. Germline V CDR1 and CDR2: LNHDA, SQIVND (reference sequence). The CDR3 totals 15 residues. CDR3 nucleotide sequence: TGTGCCAGTAGTATCGGGCCGGCTAGCACAGATACGCAGTATTTT. Translation: CASSIGPASTDTQYF.

This CDR3 is CASSRDWEGTDTQYF. CDR3 DNA: TGTGCCAGCTCACGGGACTGGGAGGGCACAGATACGCAGTATTTT. The V gene is TRBV18, the J gene TRBJ2-3, with D possibly TRBD2 on 6 matching bases. The V end was cut by 4 bases, the J end by 1 base, with 12 bases between. CDR3 length equals 15 residues. The germline CDR1 and CDR2 sequences are KGHSH and LQKENI. The entire variable domain, with the rest obtained from reference TRBV18 and TRBJ2-3, is as follows: NAGVMQNPRHLVRRRGQEARLRCSPMKGHSHVYWYRQLPEEGLKFMVYLQKENIIDESGMPKERFSAEFPKEGPSILRIQQVVRGDSAAYFCASSRDWEGTDTQYFGPGTRLTVL.

Only one count was recorded for this clone. The chain couples TRBV2 to TRBJ2-1; TRBD1 agrees at 7 bases. Trimming at V came to 6 bases and at J to 0 bases, leaving 8 bases not matched to a gene. CDR3 length: 16 amino acids. Germline lookup yields CDR1 SNHLY and CDR2 FYNNEI. CDR3 residues: CASSTQGSSSYNEQFF. DNA for the CDR3: TGTGCCAGCAGCACACAGGGGTCGAGCTCCTACAATGAGCAGTTCTTC.

This chain links TRBV12-5 with TRBJ1-2; tentatively, D is TRBD1 (6 bases). V was clipped by 4 bases and J by 6 bases, with 12 bases between them. From germline, CDR1 is LGHNT and CDR2 FRNRAP. The CDR3 runs to 13 residues. The DNA of the CDR3 is TGTGCTAGTGGTTACTCAGGGGCGCATGGCTACACCTTC. This encodes CASGYSGAHGYTF.

The V call is TRBV20-1, the J call TRBJ2-3, with 7 nucleotides matching TRBD2. From germline, CDR1 is DFQATT and CDR2 SNEGSKA (reference sequence). This CDR3 has 14 amino acids. Germline trimming cut 3 bases from V and 5 bases from J; bases unmatched to any gene: 8. CDR3 coding DNA: TGCAGTGCTAGTATGCGGGAGATGGGAGATACGCAGTATTTT. Protein sequence: CSASMREMGDTQYF.

The V and J genes are TRBV7-6 and TRBJ1-1; no reliable D call. The length of the CDR3 is 15 residues. Germline values: CDR1 SGHVS, CDR2 FNYEAQ. The germline V and J ends were trimmed by 4 bases and 4 bases, with 16 bases remaining between them. In nucleotides, the CDR3 is TGTGCCAGCAGCTCCCGACGGACCATAGGCACTGAAGCTTTCTTT. Its translation is CASSSRRTIGTEAFF. Based on the CDR3 plus reference TRBV7-6 and TRBJ1-1, the full variable domain is GAGVSQSPRYKVTKRGQDVALRCDPISGHVSLYWYRQALGQGPEFLTYFNYEAQQDKSGLPNDRFSAERPEGSISTLTIQRTEQRDSAMYRCASSSRRTIGTEAFFGQGTRLTVV.

This chain links TRBV30 with TRBJ1-6; 8 nucleotides align to TRBD1. The CDR3 has 13 amino acids. Per the germline V gene, CDR1 is GTSNPN and CDR2 is SVGIG (reference sequence). Trimming at V came to 5 bases and at J to 10 bases, leaving 7 bases not matched to a gene. The CDR3 DNA is TGTGCCTGGGAAAGGACAGGGATCTCACCCCTCCACTTT. The encoded protein is CAWERTGISPLHF.